The rows below give T cell receptor beta chains drawn from one sample of a study of PD-L1 blockade in urothelial cancer. TCRdb keeps only in-frame clones here, not all; method: immunoSEQ multiplex PCR. The sample includes 55,000 to 85,000 clones, around nine tenths of them seen just once. This specimen consisted of PBMCs, obtained around atezolizumab (anti-PD-L1) treatment. Source of these receptors: a man in his 60s with urothelial cancer. CDR3s include the opening cysteine and the closing phenylalanine or tryptophan. D genes are given only for firm matches. Only part of the rows carry a size: once, few, many, or a class if the clone is expanded.

TRBJ2-7 TRBD2 - TRBV4-1 CASSHFFGGKGTYEQYF TGCGCCAGCAGCCATTTTTTCGGGGGGAAAGGAACCTACGAGCAGTACTTC
TRBJ2-7 - once TRBV14 CASSQDGGAPSGEQYF TGTGCCAGCAGCCAAGATGGGGGGGCCCCCTCGGGGGAGCAGTACTTC
TRBJ2-1 TRBD2 few TRBV7-2 CASSVSLAGAGSEQFF TGTGCCAGCAGCGTCTCACTAGCGGGAGCGGGGAGTGAGCAGTTCTTC
TRBJ2-2 TRBD2 - TRBV11-2 CASSLGSGGAGELFF TGTGCCAGCAGCTTGGGTAGCGGGGGAGCCGGGGAGCTGTTTTTT
TRBJ2-6 - - TRBV28 CASSPISGGSNVLTF TGTGCCAGCAGCCCGATTTCTGGGGGGTCCAACGTCCTGACTTTC
TRBJ1-5 - once TRBV15 CATSRAGQGSNQPQHF TGTGCCACCAGCAGAGCTGGGCAGGGAAGCAATCAGCCCCAGCATTTT
TRBJ2-3 TRBD2 - TRBV2 CASSEIAGAGTDTQYF TGTGCCAGCAGTGAGATAGCGGGGGCCGGCACAGATACGCAGTATTTT
TRBJ2-3 - - TRBV28 CASEQGTTDTQYF TGTGCCAGCGAACAGGGAACCACAGATACGCAGTATTTT
TRBJ2-3 TRBD2 once TRBV5-5 CASSKLSGRGTDTQYF TGTGCCAGCAGCAAACTTAGCGGGAGAGGCACAGATACGCAGTATTTT
TRBJ2-2 - - TRBV7-2 CASSFNSRATGELFF TGTGCCAGCAGCTTCAATTCCAGGGCCACCGGGGAGCTGTTTTTT
TRBJ1-5 - - TRBV28 CASSSPQGTNSQPQHF TGTGCCAGCAGCTCACCCCAGGGGACGAATAGTCAGCCCCAGCATTTT
TRBJ2-2 - - TRBV30 CAWGENTGELFF TGTGCCTGGGGAGAAAACACCGGGGAGCTGTTTTTT
TRBJ2-7 - - TRBV10-2 CASSHSAGEQYF TGCGCCAGCAGCCATAGCGCAGGCGAGCAGTACTTC
TRBJ1-2 TRBD1 few TRBV5-6 CASSLGDRGNYGYTF TGTGCCAGCAGCTTGGGGGACAGGGGGAACTATGGCTACACCTTC
TRBJ2-7 TRBD1 few TRBV2 CASSEPGQAPRQYEQYF TGTGCCAGCAGTGAACCGGGACAGGCCCCACGCCAATACGAGCAGTACTTC
TRBJ2-3 TRBD2 - TRBV6-5 CASSYGGGGRTDTQYF TGTGCCAGCAGTTACGGAGGCGGGGGGCGCACAGATACGCAGTATTTT
TRBJ2-2 - once TRBV6-1 CASSEAQNTGELFF TGTGCCAGCAGTGAAGCACAGAACACCGGGGAGCTGTTTTTT
TRBJ1-3 - once TRBV28 CASSLPDSSGNTIYF TGTGCCAGCAGTCTCCCGGACAGCTCGGGAAACACCATATATTTT
TRBJ1-2 TRBD1 - TRBV5-6 CASSLGGQGPFYGYTF TGTGCCAGCAGCTTGGGGGGACAGGGGCCCTTCTATGGCTACACCTTC
TRBJ2-7 TRBD2 - TRBV9 CASSVDPQRGAYEQYF TGTGCCAGCAGCGTAGACCCCCAGCGGGGGGCCTACGAGCAGTACTTC
TRBJ2-1 - - TRBV2 CASRGDNEQFF TGTGCCAGCAGGGGAGACAATGAGCAGTTCTTC
TRBJ1-6 - - TRBV19 CASSMGLGSSPLHF TGTGCCAGTAGTATGGGCCTGGGGAGTTCACCCCTCCACTTT
TRBJ2-5 - - TRBV15 CATSREVGRFKETQYF TGTGCCACCAGCAGAGAGGTTGGCAGGTTTAAAGAGACCCAGTACTTC
TRBJ2-7 TRBD1 - TRBV5-1 CASSLMGQIYEQYF TGCGCCAGCAGCTTGATGGGACAGATCTACGAGCAGTACTTC
TRBJ2-1 TRBD2 - TRBV28 CASTTSGGYNEQFF TGTGCCAGCACGACTAGCGGGGGGTACAATGAGCAGTTCTTC
TRBJ2-1 - - TRBV28 CASRPGTLGAGEQFF TGTGCCAGCAGACCCGGGACACTCGGTGCCGGTGAGCAGTTCTTC
TRBJ2-3 - - TRBV7-2 CATSAMRSTDTQYF TGTGCCACATCCGCCATGAGAAGTACAGATACGCAGTATTTT
TRBJ1-5 TRBD1 - TRBV6-6 CASSRTGAVNQPQHF TGTGCCAGCAGTCGAACAGGGGCCGTCAATCAGCCCCAGCATTTT
TRBJ1-1 TRBD1 - TRBV10-3 CAISDLTTGGTEAFF TGTGCCATCAGTGATCTAACCACAGGGGGCACTGAAGCTTTCTTT
TRBJ2-6 TRBD1 once TRBV4-3 CASSQDRGTGANVLTF TGCGCCAGCAGCCAAGACAGGGGGACTGGGGCCAACGTCCTGACTTTC
TRBJ1-5 - - TRBV18 CASSPGRVGNQPQHF TGTGCCAGCTCACCGGGCAGGGTTGGGAATCAGCCCCAGCATTTT
TRBJ2-1 TRBD2 once TRBV29-1 CSHTSVSGNEQFF TGCAGCCACACTAGCGTTTCGGGGAATGAGCAGTTCTTC
TRBJ2-1 TRBD1 - TRBV7-8 CASSFGTGTYNEQFF TGTGCCAGCAGCTTCGGGACAGGGACGTACAATGAGCAGTTCTTC
TRBJ1-3 - - TRBV28 CASGANTIYF TGTGCCAGCGGGGCAAACACCATATATTTT
TRBJ2-1 TRBD2 - TRBV7-8 CASSFLAGGGEQFF TGTGCCAGCAGCTTCTTAGCGGGAGGAGGCGAGCAGTTCTTC
TRBJ2-5 - - TRBV30 CAWRPGAGAQETQYF TGTGCCTGGCGCCCCGGGGCGGGGGCCCAAGAGACCCAGTACTTC
TRBJ2-5 - few TRBV30 CAWSVLATIQGPETQYF TGTGCCTGGAGTGTTCTAGCCACAATTCAAGGGCCAGAGACCCAGTACTTC
TRBJ2-3 - - TRBV4-3 CASSQGLETDTQYF TGCGCCAGCAGCCAAGGGTTAGAAACAGATACGCAGTATTTT
TRBJ2-7 TRBD2 - TRBV6-1 CASRSGTRGYEQYF TGTGCCAGCAGATCCGGGACTAGAGGCTACGAGCAGTACTTC
TRBJ2-3 TRBD2 - TRBV4-1 CASSKGVAGVSDTQYF TGCGCCAGCAGCAAAGGGGTAGCGGGGGTTTCGGATACGCAGTATTTT
TRBJ2-2 - - TRBV6-6 CACQQGTFGELFF TGTGCCTGCCAACAGGGAACGTTCGGGGAGCTGTTTTTT
TRBJ1-4 - - TRBV5-1 CASSLTSTNEKLFF TGCGCCAGCAGCTTGACTTCAACTAATGAAAAACTGTTTTTT
TRBJ2-7 TRBD1 - TRBV6-6 CASSYPELTGDEQYF TGTGCCAGCAGTTACCCTGAGTTGACAGGGGACGAGCAGTACTTC
TRBJ1-5 TRBD1 - TRBV4-2 CASSQDLQGARPQHF TGTGCCAGCAGCCAAGATCTACAGGGGGCAAGGCCCCAGCATTTT
TRBJ2-2 - - TRBV7-9 CASSDQRALPGELFF TGTGCCAGCAGCGACCAGCGGGCCCTCCCCGGGGAGCTGTTTTTT
TRBJ2-2 - - TRBV19 CASRGQAATGELFF TGTGCCAGTAGGGGGCAGGCGGCGACCGGGGAGCTGTTTTTT
TRBJ1-5 TRBD1 few TRBV10-3 CAISGGQGASNQPQHF TGTGCCATCAGTGGAGGACAGGGGGCTAGCAATCAGCCCCAGCATTTT
TRBJ2-1 TRBD2 few TRBV11-2 CASSAIGLAGGYGEQFF TGTGCCAGCAGCGCTATAGGACTAGCGGGAGGGTACGGTGAGCAGTTCTTC
TRBJ1-2 - - TRBV4-1 CASSQVSSRSGGADGYTF TGCGCCAGCAGCCAAGTCAGTTCCCGGTCGGGGGGCGCCGATGGCTACACCTTC
TRBJ1-6 TRBD1 - TRBV5-6 CASSLGQGVWTLHF TGTGCCAGCAGCTTGGGGCAGGGGGTGTGGACCCTCCACTTT
TRBJ2-2 TRBD2 - TRBV15 CATSRGGGNTGELFF TGTGCCACCAGCAGAGGGGGGGGGAACACCGGGGAGCTGTTTTTT